These 21 T cell receptor beta chains share one sample of origin, sequenced in a study of T cells in Graves' hyperthyroidism and ophthalmopathy. Regions amplified from RNA transcripts were the TCR beta CDR3 regions. When the TCR CDR3 underwent first-round RT-PCR, the HTBI primer set was used. TCRdb re-called the multiplex PCR reads with MiXCR, one entry per CDR3 protein. The table includes under 700,000 distinct CDR3 sequences, just over 45% detected once. The material sequenced was peripheral blood or thyroid tissue (not recorded which). The source is a woman between 18 and 30 years old with Graves' hyperthyroidism.

This clonotype occurred many times. The genes are TRBV25-1 and TRBJ2-1; D may be TRBD2 (6 bases). Germline CDR1 reads MGHDK; CDR2 reads SYGVNS. The CDR3 has 15 amino acids. V was pared by 4 bases and J by 0 bases, with 10 bases between. In DNA form, the CDR3 reads TGTGCCAGCAGTGTAGGGCGGGACTCCTACAATGAGCAGTTCTTC. This translates into CASSVGRDSYNEQFF.

About this clonotype itself: The DNA is omitted, as the CDR3 cannot be located on it reliably, and the CDR3 follows TCRdb's listing. V gene TRBV7-9 combines with J gene TRBJ1-4. With termini counted, the CDR3 has 14 amino acids. Per the germline V gene, CDR1 is SEHNR and CDR2 is FQNEAQ (reference sequence). The CDR3: CASSFGPTMKNCFF.

V is TRBV5-1 and J is TRBJ1-3, with TRBD1 matching 7 bases. V was clipped by 7 bases and J by 0 bases; unmatched bases: 4. CDR1 and CDR2 (germline): SGHRS, YFSETQ. The CDR3 loop spans 14 amino acids. DNA for the CDR3: TGCGCCAGCTGGACAGGAGCCTCTGGAAACACCATATATTTT. The encoded protein is CASWTGASGNTIYF.

This clonotype has more than one count but fewer than ten. V usage is TRBV10-3 and J usage is TRBJ2-7, with no clear D. The CDR3 totals 12 residues. Per germline, CDR1 ENHRY and CDR2 SYGVKD. Trimming left V 10 bases short and J 0 bases short, with 10 bases between. The CDR3 DNA sequence: TGTGCCAGCAGGTCCAACTCCTACGAGCAGTACTTC. Protein: CASRSNSYEQYF.

CDR3 in amino acids: CASSHDRANVLTF. The CDR3 DNA follows: TGTGCCAGCAGCCACGACAGGGCCAACGTCCTGACTTTC. The chain joins TRBV4-2 to TRBJ2-6; D is unclear. This CDR3 contains 13 residues. CDR1 and CDR2 (germline): LGHNA, YNFKEQ. V was clipped by 3 bases and J by 5 bases, with 5 bases between them.

The rearrangement joins TRBV7-6 to TRBJ1-4; 9 bases line up with TRBD1. The V gene's germline CDR1 is SGHVS and CDR2 FNYEAQ. The CDR3 is made up of 15 amino acids. With V trimmed by 5 bases and J by 8 bases, 9 bases remained unmatched. The CDR3 sequence: CASSISGTGREKLFF. In nucleotides, the CDR3 is TGTGCCAGCAGCATATCCGGGACAGGGAGAGAAAAACTGTTTTTT.

This clonotype came up a few times. This chain links TRBV20-1 with TRBJ2-7, with 10 bases matching TRBD2. The CDR3 loop spans 14 amino acids. The germline V gene has CDR1 DFQATT and CDR2 SNEGSKA (reference sequence). Trimming cost V 4 bases and J 6 bases; bases outside gene matches: 9. DNA of the CDR3: TGCAGTGCTACCCCTAGCGGGAGTCAACCCGAGCAGTACTTC. This encodes CSATPSGSQPEQYF.

This clonotype was observed at least ten times. The chain has TRBV7-9 and TRBJ1-4; D is unclear. The germline gives CDR1 SEHNR, CDR2 FQNEAQ (reference sequence). CDR3 length: 14 residues. V dropped 5 bases and J dropped 0 bases, with 7 bases sitting between them. CDR3 region: CASSPRATNEKLFF. For the CDR3, the DNA is TGTGCCAGCAGCCCGAGGGCAACTAATGAAAAACTGTTTTTT.

In its sample, this clonotype was seen many times. The chain has TRBV29-1 and TRBJ2-5; D gene unclear. The CDR3 length is 11 residues. V lost 6 bases and J lost 2, with 7 bases in between. Germline loops: CDR1 SQVTM, CDR2 ANQGSEA. The CDR3 here is CSVDQQETQYF. In DNA, the CDR3 is TGCAGCGTAGATCAGCAAGAGACCCAGTACTTC. Supplemented by reference TRBV29-1 and TRBJ2-5, the full variable domain reads SAVISQKPSRDICQRGTSLTIQCQVDSQVTMMFWYRQQPGQSLTLIATANQGSEATYESGFVIDKFPISRPNLTFSTLTVSNMSPEDSSIYLCSVDQQETQYFGPGTRLLVL.

This clonotype was recorded at least ten times. The chain is built from TRBV29-1 and TRBJ2-7; D unresolved. This CDR3 comprises 13 residues. The germline gives CDR1 SQVTM, CDR2 ANQGSEA. Trimming took off 8 bases at V and 0 bases at J, with 14 bases between the two ends. The CDR3 DNA reads as TGCAGCCTATGTGGGAACCCCTCCTACGAGCAGTACTTC. Translated, it gives CSLCGNPSYEQYF.

This chain joins TRBV7-2 and TRBJ2-5, with unresolved D. The germline CDR1 and CDR2 sequences are SGHTA and FQGNSA. Trimming removed 0 bases from V and 0 bases from J, with 8 bases in between. This CDR3 is 15 amino acids long. The CDR3 reads CASSLASWYQETQYF. In DNA form, the CDR3 reads TGTGCCAGCAGCTTAGCTTCTTGGTACCAAGAGACCCAGTACTTC. The full variable domain, rest sourced from reference TRBV7-2 and TRBJ2-5, is GAGVSQSPSNKVTEKGKDVELRCDPISGHTALYWYRQSLGQGLEFLIYFQGNSAPDKSGLPSDRFSAERTGGSVSTLTIQRTQQEDSAVYLCASSLASWYQETQYFGPGTRLLVL.

This clonotype was picked up many times. This rearrangement joins TRBV24-1 to TRBJ2-6, with D maybe TRBD1 (5 bases). CDR1 and CDR2 from the germline V gene are KGHDR and SFDVKD. The ends were cut back, 9 bases at V and 2 bases at J, with 13 bases in the middle. The CDR3 covers 15 residues. The CDR3 reads CATEQGDAGANVLTF. CDR3 nucleotide sequence: TGTGCCACCGAGCAGGGTGACGCTGGGGCCAACGTCCTGACTTTC.

The rearrangement links TRBV12-3 or TRBV12-4 to TRBJ2-7; D tentatively reads TRBD1 or TRBD2 (5 bases each). Trimming cost V 6 bases and J 3 bases, with 12 bases left between them. The CDR3 sequence is 13 residues long. CDR3 nucleotide sequence: TGTGCCAGCAGGCAGGGACCGTACTACGAGCAGTACTTC. Protein sequence: CASRQGPYYEQYF.

The rearrangement joins TRBV10-3 to TRBJ2-7, with D perhaps matching TRBD2 (5 bases). Trimming cost V 10 bases and J 2 bases, with 18 bases left between them. The CDR3 is 14 amino acids. Germline V gene sequence: CDR1 ENHRY, CDR2 SYGVKD. DNA for the CDR3: TGTGCCAGCATTTCGGCAGCGGAGGCCTACGAGCAGTACTTC. Translation: CASISAAEAYEQYF.

Comment on this clonotype: The germline gene is not matched at one end of the junction; a read error may be the cause. V usage is TRBV5-1 and J usage is TRBJ2-5; no clear D gene. This CDR3 contains 10 residues. The V gene's germline CDR1 is SGHRS and CDR2 YFSETQ. The CDR3 DNA follows: TGCACCAGCAGTGGAGAGACCCAGTACTTC. This encodes CTSSGETQYF.

This clonotype was observed at least ten times. The chain is built from TRBV24-1 and TRBJ2-7, with a possible D match to TRBD1 (6 bases). The germline gives CDR1 KGHDR, CDR2 SFDVKD. V shed 4 bases and J shed 3 bases, with 12 bases lying between them. This CDR3 is built from 14 residues. CDR3 nucleotides: TGTGCCACCAGTGAGCGGACAGAGGACTACGAGCAGTACTTC. Protein product: CATSERTEDYEQYF.

As for this clonotype: With a much larger clone just one base away, this may be a read error. The rearrangement joins TRBV25-1 to TRBJ1-6; D is unresolved. The CDR3 has 14 residues. The V end lost 3 bases, the J end lost 4 bases, and 7 bases lay between the germline ends. CDR1 is MGHDK and CDR2 is SYGVNS in the germline V gene. The CDR3 coding sequence is TGTGCCAGCAGTGACCCGGGGTATAATTCACCCCTCCACTTT. It codes for CASSDPGYNSPLHF.

Many counts were recorded for this clonotype. V gene TRBV2 combines with J gene TRBJ1-2; TRBD1 might be the D (5 bases). The CDR3 is 13 amino acids. CDR1 is SNHLY and CDR2 is FYNNEI in the germline V gene. The V gene lost 3 bases and the J gene lost 8 bases, with 13 bases spanning the gap. The CDR3 spells CASSDRTRGGYTF. In DNA form, the CDR3 reads TGTGCCAGCAGTGATCGCACAAGGGGAGGCTACACCTTC.

This chain uses TRBV29-1 with TRBJ2-5, with 8 bases that match TRBD2. CDR3 size: 15 residues. CDR1 SQVTM and CDR2 ANQGSEA come from the germline V gene. Trimming at V came to 8 bases and at J to 5 bases, leaving 16 bases not matched to a gene. CDR3 loop: CSFYRAAGGYETQYF. The CDR3 DNA is TGCAGCTTTTACCGGGCGGCGGGAGGATATGAGACCCAGTACTTC. Variable domain in full (rest from reference TRBV29-1 and TRBJ2-5): SAVISQKPSRDICQRGTSLTIQCQVDSQVTMMFWYRQQPGQSLTLIATANQGSEATYESGFVIDKFPISRPNLTFSTLTVSNMSPEDSSIYLCSFYRAAGGYETQYFGPGTRLLVL.

This clonotype was picked up many times. The rearrangement links TRBV2 to TRBJ1-4; maybe TRBD1 (6 bases). Germline V gene lookup returns CDR1 SNHLY and CDR2 FYNNEI. The V end was cut by 3 bases, the J end by 0 bases, with 14 bases between. This CDR3 spans 17 amino acids. The CDR3 DNA follows: TGTGCCAGCAGTGACAGTTACAGGGATGCAACTAATGAAAAACTGTTTTTT. Amino acids: CASSDSYRDATNEKLFF.

V and J are TRBV7-3 and TRBJ1-6, with D tentatively TRBD1 (5 bases). The CDR3 runs to 14 residues. V was clipped by 2 bases and J by 11 bases, with 13 bases between them. CDR1 SGHTA and CDR2 FQGTGA come from the germline V gene. CDR3 DNA: TGTGCCAGCAGCTTATGGCCGGGACGCACACCCCTCCACTTT. This gives the protein CASSLWPGRTPLHF.